Following are 9 T cell receptor beta chains from one sample sequenced in a study of blood T cell repertoires in COVID-19. Libraries were prepared by immunoSEQ multiplex PCR; TCRdb keeps only in-frame clonotypes and omits some of them. The data show around 41,000 clones, approximately 85% seen once. Input material: peripheral blood. These TCRs come from a human donor in a cohort sampled during active COVID-19.

As to this clone: This same CDR3 is encoded by further DNA sequences in the sample. J is TRBJ2-3 and V is TRBV19; 8 bases fit TRBD1. Germline CDR1 is LNHDA and CDR2 is SQIVND (reference sequence). V was clipped by 3 bases and J by 3 bases; unmatched bases: 2. The CDR3 length is 14 residues. CDR3 amino acids: CASSIGQGTDTQYF. The CDR3 DNA is TGTGCCAGTAGTATTGGACAGGGTACAGATACGCAGTATTTT. Full variable domain (remainder filled in from reference TRBV19 and TRBJ2-3): DGGITQSPKYLFRKEGQNVTLSCEQNLNHDAMYWYRQDPGQGLRLIYYSQIVNDFQKGDIAEGYSVSREKKESFPLTVTSAQKNPTAFYLCASSIGQGTDTQYFGPGTRLTVL.

This clone was observed a few times. The V call is TRBV19, the J call TRBJ1-6; tentatively, D is TRBD1 (6 bases). V dropped 3 bases and J dropped 9 bases, with 15 bases sitting between them. The CDR3 contains 15 residues. The germline gives CDR1 LNHDA, CDR2 SQIVND (reference sequence). CDR3 coding DNA: TGTGCCAGTAGTATCCGGCAGGGGAGTTCTTCACCCCTCCACTTT. Translation: CASSIRQGSSSPLHF.

CDR3 in amino acids: CASSQAGAGGPGDTQYF. The CDR3 region has the DNA TGTGCCAGCAGCCAAGCGGGCGCGGGGGGGCCGGGAGATACGCAGTATTTT. The V and J genes are TRBV14 and TRBJ2-3, with 9 bases fitting TRBD2. Germline V gene sequence: CDR1 SGHDN, CDR2 FVKESK. This CDR3 has 17 amino acids. The ends lost 1 base at V and 5 bases at J; junction bases unmatched: 10.

The gene calls are TRBV5-1 and TRBJ2-1; 8 bases are shared with TRBD1. J gave up 8 bases and V 4 bases, and 11 bases lay outside the gene matches. CDR1 is SGHRS and CDR2 is YFSETQ in the germline V gene. This CDR3 region has 15 residues. As DNA, the CDR3 is TGCGCCAGCAGCCAACGGACAGGGTCCGGGGATGAGCAGTTCTTC. Protein product: CASSQRTGSGDEQFF.

CDR3 DNA sequence: TGTGCCAGCAGCCGGGACTTCAATGAGCAGTTCTTC. Translation gives CASSRDFNEQFF. This chain joins TRBV7-8 and TRBJ2-1, with D possibly TRBD2 on 6 matching bases. From germline, CDR1 is SGHVS and CDR2 FQNEAQ. V lost 5 bases and J 6 bases, leaving 8 bases between the germline ends. CDR3 size: 12 residues.

This chain links TRBV4-1 with TRBJ1-2; TRBD1 aligns across 11 bases. This CDR3 has 14 residues. Germline CDR1 MGHRA, CDR2 YSYEKL. The V gene end was trimmed by 5 bases and the J gene end by 5 bases; junction bases not matched to a gene: 4. CDR3 nucleotide sequence: TGCGCCAGCAGCACGGGACAGGGGGTGTATGGCTACACCTTC. It translates to CASSTGQGVYGYTF.

The V call is TRBV19, the J call TRBJ1-1; the match to TRBD1 covers 7 bases. V gave up 3 bases and J gave up 8 bases; unmatched junction bases: 6. CDR1 LNHDA and CDR2 SQIVND come from the germline V gene (reference sequence). The CDR3 extends over 13 amino acids. The CDR3 reads CASSIGGTVEAFF. The CDR3 DNA follows: TGTGCCAGTAGTATTGGCGGGACAGTAGAAGCTTTCTTT.

The chain employs TRBV5-1 and TRBJ1-2, with 8 bases identical to TRBD1. The CDR3 spans 15 residues. The germline V gene encodes CDR1 SGHRS and CDR2 YFSETQ. V trimming: 4 bases; J trimming: 6 bases; junction bases outside the gene matches: 11. In DNA form, the CDR3 reads TGCGCCAGCAGCCCAGAACAGGGGGGGCTCGATGGCTACACCTTC. Translation gives CASSPEQGGLDGYTF.

This sequence joins TRBV18 and TRBJ2-1; 12 nucleotides align to TRBD2. The J segment lost 6 bases and the V segment lost 3 bases, leaving 9 bases of the junction unmatched. Germline CDR1 is KGHSH and CDR2 is LQKENI. The CDR3 is 17 amino acids. CDR3 sequence (DNA): TGTGCCAGCTCACCGGTGGCTAGCGGGGGGGCCCGCAATGAGCAGTTCTTC. The encoded protein is CASSPVASGGARNEQFF.